This is a list of T cell receptor beta chains from one sample in a study of blood T cells in healthy people across ages. TCRdb reprocessed the 5' RACE reads via MiXCR and lists one record per CDR3 protein. The sample shows some 290,000 distinct CDR3 sequences, 27% of them seen only once. Sequencing input: blood. The receptors originated from a woman between 65 and 79 years old in good health. CDR3s leave out the opening cysteine and the closing phenylalanine or tryptophan.

j_call cdr3_length v_call cdr3_aa
TRBJ2-1 14 TRBV20-1 SARDILAASYNEQF
TRBJ2-1 10 TRBV20-1 SAAPSPNEQF
NA 12 TRBV7-9 ASTPQGHTYEQY
TRBJ1-5 14 TRBV20-1 SARRPATGVNQPQH
TRBJ2-7 14 TRBV5-1 ASSVGQGTVRYEQY
TRBJ2-7 16 TRBV3-1 ASSQVTLSQGRSSEQY
TRBJ2-1 13 TRBV12-3/TRBV12-4 ASRKMAGGGNEQF
TRBJ2-5 15 TRBV7-9 ASSHSGTMDSQETQY
TRBJ2-6 13 TRBV6-2/TRBV6-3 ASGRQTSGANVLT
TRBJ2-3 12 TRBV7-3 ASSLGSRTDTQY
TRBJ1-1 16 TRBV5-1 ASSLLFASGISGAEAF
TRBJ2-3 12 TRBV7-6 ASSLTGDGDTQY
TRBJ2-5 11 TRBV28 ASSYSPKETQY